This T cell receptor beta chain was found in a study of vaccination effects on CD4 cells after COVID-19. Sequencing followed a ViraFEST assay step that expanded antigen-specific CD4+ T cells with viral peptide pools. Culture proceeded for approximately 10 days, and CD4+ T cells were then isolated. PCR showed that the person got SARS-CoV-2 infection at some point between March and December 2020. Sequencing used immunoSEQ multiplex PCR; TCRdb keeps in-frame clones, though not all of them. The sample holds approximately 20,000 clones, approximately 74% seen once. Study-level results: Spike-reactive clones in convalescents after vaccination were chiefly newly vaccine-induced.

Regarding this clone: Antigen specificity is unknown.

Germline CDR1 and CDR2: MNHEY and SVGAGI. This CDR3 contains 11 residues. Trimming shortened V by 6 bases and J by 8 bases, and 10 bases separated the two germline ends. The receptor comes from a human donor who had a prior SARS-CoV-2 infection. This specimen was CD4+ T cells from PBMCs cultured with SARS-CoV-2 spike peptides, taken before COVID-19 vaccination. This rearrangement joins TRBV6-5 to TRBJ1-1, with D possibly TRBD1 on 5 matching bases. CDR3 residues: CASSQGGEAFF. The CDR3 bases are TGTGCCAGCAGCCAGGGAGGGGAAGCTTTCTTT.